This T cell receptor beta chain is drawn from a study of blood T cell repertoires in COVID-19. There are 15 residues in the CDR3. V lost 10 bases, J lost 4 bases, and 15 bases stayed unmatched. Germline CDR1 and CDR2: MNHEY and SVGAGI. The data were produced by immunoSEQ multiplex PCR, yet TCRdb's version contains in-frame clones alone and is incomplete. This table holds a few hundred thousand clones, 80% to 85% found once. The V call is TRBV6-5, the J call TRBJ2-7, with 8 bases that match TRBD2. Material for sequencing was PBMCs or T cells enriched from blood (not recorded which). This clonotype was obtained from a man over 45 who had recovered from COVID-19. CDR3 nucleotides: TGTGCCACCCTTCGGGGGGGGAACTCTCAATACGAGCAGTACTTC. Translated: CATLRGGNSQYEQYF.